This T cell receptor (beta chain) was captured by sequencing in a study of shared clonotypes between healthy human individuals. The overall study: There were three CD4 naive, three CD4 memory, two CD8 naive and one CD8 memory plates per donor.

The protocol was immunoSEQ multiplex PCR, while the TCRdb copy is restricted to in-frame clones and leaves out a portion. The table records 850,000 to 1,100,000 clones, approximately 80% of them present only once. The sample comprised memory CD4+ T cells from PBMCs. Subset specified: CD45RA-negative fraction. The receptor was derived from a man aged 18 to 35 in good health. Some clones in this sample may be carry-over from other donors' samples.

CDR3 in amino acids: CASSPGTGSSYEQYF. The CDR3 DNA reads TGTGCCAGCAGCCCCGGTACAGGGTCAAGTTACGAGCAGTACTTC. The chain links TRBV7-6 to TRBJ2-7, with D possibly TRBD1 on 6 matching bases. The germline V gene has CDR1 SGHVS and CDR2 FNYEAQ. This CDR3 spans 15 amino acids. V was pared by 5 bases and J by 4 bases, with 18 bases between. The variable domain in full, completed from reference TRBV7-6 and TRBJ2-7, reads GAGVSQSPRYKVTKRGQDVALRCDPISGHVSLYWYRQALGQGPEFLTYFNYEAQQDKSGLPNDRFSAERPEGSISTLTIQRTEQRDSAMYRCASSPGTGSSYEQYFGPGTRLTVT.